The text below deals with one T cell receptor beta chain. Data came from immunoSEQ multiplex PCR; TCRdb stores just in-frame clones and leaves some out. Found here are about 73,000 clones, 75% to 90% of them singletons; the top ten hold under 3%. This specimen belongs to a study of blood T cell repertoires in COVID-19. The wider study: Researchers got acute and convalescent COVID-19 samples from the United States, Italy and Spain. T cells, B-cell-depleted T cells, or PBMCs provided the cDNA or gDNA that served as material.

The CDR3 has 15 amino acids. V lost 5 bases and J lost 0; bases outside the gene matches: 1. Germline V CDR1 and CDR2: LGHDT, YNNKEL (reference sequence). J is TRBJ2-7 and V is TRBV3-1 (or the pseudogene TRBV3-2), with 13 bases aligning to TRBD2. The sequence was collected from a man at least 80 years old with active or convalescent COVID-19. Sequencing used peripheral blood. This chain's CDR3 is CASSRTSGSSYEQYF. In DNA, the CDR3 is TGTGCCAGCAGCAGGACTAGCGGGAGCTCCTACGAGCAGTACTTC.